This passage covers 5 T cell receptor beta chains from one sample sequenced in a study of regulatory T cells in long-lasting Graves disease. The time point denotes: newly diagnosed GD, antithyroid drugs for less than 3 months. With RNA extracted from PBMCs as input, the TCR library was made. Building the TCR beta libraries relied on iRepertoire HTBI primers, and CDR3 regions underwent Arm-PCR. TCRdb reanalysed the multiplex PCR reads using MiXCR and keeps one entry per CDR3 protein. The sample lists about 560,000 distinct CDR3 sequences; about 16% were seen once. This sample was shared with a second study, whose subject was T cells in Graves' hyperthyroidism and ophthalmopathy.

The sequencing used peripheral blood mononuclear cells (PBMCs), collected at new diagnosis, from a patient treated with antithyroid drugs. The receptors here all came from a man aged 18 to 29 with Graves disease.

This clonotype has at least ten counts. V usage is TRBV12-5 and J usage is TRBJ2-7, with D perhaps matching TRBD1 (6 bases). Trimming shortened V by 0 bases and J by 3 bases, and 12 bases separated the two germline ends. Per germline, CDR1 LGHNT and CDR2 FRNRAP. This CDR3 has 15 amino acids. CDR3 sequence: CASGLVFGGHYEQYF. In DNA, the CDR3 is TGTGCTAGTGGTTTGGTATTTGGGGGACACTACGAGCAGTACTTC.

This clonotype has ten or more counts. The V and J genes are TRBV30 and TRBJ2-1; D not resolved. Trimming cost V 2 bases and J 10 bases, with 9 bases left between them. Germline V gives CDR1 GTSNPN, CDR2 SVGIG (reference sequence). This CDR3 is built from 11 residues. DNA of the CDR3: TGTGCCTGGAGTCCTGCAGACGAGCAGTTCTTC. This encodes CAWSPADEQFF.

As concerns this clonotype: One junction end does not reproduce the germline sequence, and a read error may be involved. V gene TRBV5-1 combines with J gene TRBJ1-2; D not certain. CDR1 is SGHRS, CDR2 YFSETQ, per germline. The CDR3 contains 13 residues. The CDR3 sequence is CASSLEGPYGYTF. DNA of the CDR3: TGTGCCAGCAGCTTGGAAGGACCCTATGGCTACACCTTC.

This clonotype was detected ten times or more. DNA of the CDR3: TGTGCCAGCAGTTACGAAGGACTAGCGGGAGGAATTGGCTACAATGAGCAGTTCTTC. This translates into CASSYEGLAGGIGYNEQFF. The chain couples TRBV6-9 to TRBJ2-1; 14 bases agree with TRBD2. CDR3 size: 19 residues. The junction had 10 bases not matched to a gene; V was cut back by 3 bases and J by 3 bases. Germline CDR1 and CDR2: MNHGY and SVAAGI.

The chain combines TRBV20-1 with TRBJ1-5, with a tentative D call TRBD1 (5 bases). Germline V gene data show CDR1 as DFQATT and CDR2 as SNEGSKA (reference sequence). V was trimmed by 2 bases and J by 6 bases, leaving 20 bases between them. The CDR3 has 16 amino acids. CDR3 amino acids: CSARITGTSSSQPQHF. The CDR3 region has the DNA TGCAGTGCTAGAATTACCGGGACCAGCTCGAGTCAGCCCCAGCATTTT.